This T cell receptor (beta chain) was captured by sequencing in a study of memory CD4+ T cells and cytomegalovirus serostatus. Study-level background: Of the healthy Belgian adults, 9 were CMV seropositive and 20 to 25 seronegative. Overall study results and limits: Suggested: most of the CMV-linked TCR signature lies in CD4+ memory cells.

The sort gate was single viable CD3+CD4+CD8-CD45RO+ cells for memory CD4+ T cells. Details on this clone: What it binds is unknown.

Germline lookup yields CDR1 SGHRS and CDR2 YFSETQ. The V end lost 4 bases, the J end lost 2 bases, and 16 bases lay between the germline ends. This CDR3 has 15 residues. Assay: immunoSEQ multiplex PCR; the TCRdb copy retains only in-frame clones and omits some. The sample shows 50,000 to 55,000 clones, approximately 78% of them seen only once. The sample consisted of memory CD4+ T cells from blood. This receptor was identified in an adult in good health and CMV-seronegative. The chain uses TRBV5-1 and TRBJ2-7; maybe TRBD2 (6 bases). The chain's CDR3 is CASSPGSPGPYEQYF. CDR3 DNA: TGCGCCAGCAGCCCCGGGAGTCCAGGCCCCTACGAGCAGTACTTC.